This TCR beta chain originates from a study of tumor-infiltrating lymphocytes in primary liver carcinoma. Background on the study: Tumors were staged T1-T3 N0M0 and measured about 4 to 11 cm across.

Starting from 500 ng of total RNA, TCR beta cDNA was produced with a primer in the constant region. Generation of the TCR beta libraries relied on three nested multiplex PCR rounds using slightly modified ARM-PCR. The first two PCR rounds, around 11 cycles each, used TRBV1-TRBV30 forward primers and a C-beta reverse primer. TCRdb called the multiplex PCR reads again in MiXCR, with one record for every CDR3 protein. Counted here are some 180,000 distinct CDR3 sequences, about 60% occurring once; the ten biggest clones make up about 70%. Unsorted whole blood yielded blood RNA, and germline DNA was extracted as well. Approximately 4 milliliters of peripheral blood were drawn preoperatively. The V end was cut by 1 base, the J end by 0 bases, with 13 bases between. This CDR3 is 16 amino acids long. Germline CDR1 SGHVS, CDR2 FQNEAQ.

The TCR originated in a man aged 35-49 years with primary liver carcinoma and hepatitis B virus infection. Sequenced material: peripheral blood. This chain connects TRBV7-8 to TRBJ2-7; no reliable D call. This chain's CDR3 is CASSLVVSRFSYEQYF. CDR3 sequence (DNA): TGTGCCAGCAGCTTAGTAGTCAGTCGCTTCTCCTACGAGCAGTACTTC.